This TCR beta chain was observed in a study of blood T cell repertoires in COVID-19. Study-wide context: PBMCs, B-cell-depleted T cells, or T cells provided the cDNA or gDNA that made up the material.

In the study's own analysis: Amplified reference gene primers provided the basis for estimating nucleated cell counts. Profiling relied on immunoSEQ multiplex PCR, and the TCRdb table lists in-frame clones only, not all of them. Clonal size and the V and J genes are those of that table, whereas D and trimming came from the DNA. The sample records fewer than 150,000 clones, approximately 84% being singletons. This CDR3 comprises 14 residues. V shed 8 bases and J shed 6 bases, with 19 bases lying between them. Germline CDR1 WSHSY, CDR2 SAAADI. The sequence was collected from a woman aged 40 to 55 with acute or convalescent COVID-19. The chain recombines TRBV10-2 with TRBJ1-1, with D possibly being TRBD1 (6 bases). Specimen: peripheral blood. CDR3 DNA sequence: TGCGCCAGCGCCTCCCTAGGGGGAAGAGCTGAAGCTTTCTTT. It translates to CASASLGGRAEAFF.